This TCR beta chain is from a study of T cells in Graves' hyperthyroidism and ophthalmopathy. General observations from the study: Most clonotypes expanded in the thyroid (above 0.001) were also present in blood.

The CDR3 spans 14 residues. The V end was cut by 6 bases, the J end by 6 bases, with 17 bases between. Amplified regions were TCR beta CDR3 sequences from RNA transcripts. The TCR CDR3 first-round RT-PCR relied on the HTBI primer set. One entry per CDR3 protein, called by TCRdb with MiXCR from the multiplex PCR reads. Of around 370,000 distinct CDR3 sequences in the sample, about 18% are singletons; the top ten hold 35% to 45%. Each person with ophthalmopathy scored at least 3 on the Clinical Activity Score, reached NOSPECS grade 4 or higher, and had been ill under 3 months. This clonotype was observed at least ten times. Antigen unknown.

The sequencing input was blood. The clonotype originates from a man between 18 and 29 years old with Graves' ophthalmopathy. This chain joins TRBV12-3 or TRBV12-4 and TRBJ1-1; D ambiguous. CDR3 amino acids: CASRWTSRVAEAFF. CDR3 nucleotides: TGTGCCAGCAGATGGACGTCCCGAGTGGCTGAAGCTTTCTTT.